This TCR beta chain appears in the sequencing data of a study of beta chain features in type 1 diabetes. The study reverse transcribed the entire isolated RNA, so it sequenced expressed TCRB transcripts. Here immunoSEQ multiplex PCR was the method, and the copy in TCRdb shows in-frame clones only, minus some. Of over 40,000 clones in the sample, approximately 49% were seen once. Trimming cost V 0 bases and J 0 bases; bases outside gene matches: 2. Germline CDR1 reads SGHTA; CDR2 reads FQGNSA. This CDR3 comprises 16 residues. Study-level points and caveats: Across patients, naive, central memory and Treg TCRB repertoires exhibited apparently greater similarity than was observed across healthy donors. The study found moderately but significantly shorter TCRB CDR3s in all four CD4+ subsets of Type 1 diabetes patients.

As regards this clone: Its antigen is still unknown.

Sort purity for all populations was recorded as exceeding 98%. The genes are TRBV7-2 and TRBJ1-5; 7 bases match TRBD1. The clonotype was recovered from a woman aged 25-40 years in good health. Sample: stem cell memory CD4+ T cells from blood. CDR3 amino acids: CASSLAGTVSNQPQHF. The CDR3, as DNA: TGTGCCAGCAGCTTAGCCGGGACAGTTAGCAATCAGCCCCAGCATTTT.